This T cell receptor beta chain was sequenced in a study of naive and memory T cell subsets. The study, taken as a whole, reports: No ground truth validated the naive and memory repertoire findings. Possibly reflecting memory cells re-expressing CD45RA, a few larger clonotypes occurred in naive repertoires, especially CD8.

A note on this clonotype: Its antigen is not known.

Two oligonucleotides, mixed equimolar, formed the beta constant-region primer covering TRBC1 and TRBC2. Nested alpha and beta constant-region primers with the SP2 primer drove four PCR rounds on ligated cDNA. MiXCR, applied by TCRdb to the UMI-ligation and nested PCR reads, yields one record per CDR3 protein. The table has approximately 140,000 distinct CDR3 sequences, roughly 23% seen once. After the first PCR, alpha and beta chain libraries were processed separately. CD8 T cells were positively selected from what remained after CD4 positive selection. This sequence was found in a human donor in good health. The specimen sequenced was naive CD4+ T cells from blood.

The CDR3 is CASSLFPWGSRQETQYF. The CDR3 coding sequence is TGCGCCAGCAGCTTGTTCCCCTGGGGGAGTCGCCAAGAGACCCAGTACTTC. The genes are TRBV5-1 and TRBJ2-5; the D gene could be TRBD1 or TRBD2 (5 bases each). Germline V gene sequence: CDR1 SGHRS, CDR2 YFSETQ. V was shortened by 1 base and J by 1 base, with 17 bases between the two germline ends. This CDR3 comprises 17 residues.